Listed below are T cell receptor beta chains from one sample, sequenced in a study of blood T cell repertoires in COVID-19. The repertoire was sequenced with immunoSEQ multiplex PCR; TCRdb's copy has only in-frame clones and lacks some. Of fewer than 300,000 clones listed, nearly 85% are singletons. Sequencing was carried out using peripheral blood. These TCRs come from a human donor in a cohort sampled during active COVID-19. Each CDR3 is given with its conserved first and last residue. The D gene is left open where the match is weak. Part of the rows lack a size; the others show once, few, many or a class for expanded clones.

>TRBV7-9|TRBJ1-3|-|TRBD1
TGTGCCAGCAGCTCTTACGACAGGGATCGAAACACCATATATTTT
CASSSYDRDRNTIYF
>TRBV27|TRBJ1-1|-|-
TGTGCCAGCAGTTGGACGGGGGGCACTGAAGCTTTCTTT
CASSWTGGTEAFF
>TRBV6-2/TRBV6-3|TRBJ2-2|-|TRBD2
TGTGCCAGCAGCTCCTACGGGAGCGGGAGATATTCCACCGGGGAGCTGTTTTTT
CASSSYGSGRYSTGELFF
>TRBV10-1|TRBJ2-6|-|-
TGCGCCAGCAGTGTCCCCGGGACTGAGAGCTCTGGGGCCAACGTCCTGACTTTC
CASSVPGTESSGANVLTF
>TRBV6-5|TRBJ1-6|-|TRBD1
TGTGCCAGCAGCCCCCGGACAGGGGGGAATTCACCCCTCCACTTT
CASSPRTGGNSPLHF
>TRBV27|TRBJ2-1|-|TRBD2
TGTGCCAGCAGTTTAGGGACTAGCGGGACCCTTGAGCAGTTCTTC
CASSLGTSGTLEQFF
>TRBV6-4|TRBJ1-2|-|-
TGTGCCAGCAGCCGAGAGGGGGGGGCCGGCTATGGCTACACCTTC
CASSREGGAGYGYTF
>TRBV21-1|TRBJ2-1|-|-
TGTGCCAGCAGCAAAGTGGCTAGCGGGGGGAATGAGCAGTTCTTC
CASSKVASGGNEQFF
>TRBV24-1|TRBJ1-6|-|-
TGTGCCACCAGTATCGGGAGTTCATCTTGGTCACCCCTCCACTTT
CATSIGSSSWSPLHF
>TRBV5-1|TRBJ1-3|-|TRBD1
TGCGCCAGCAGCTTCGGACAGGGAGGAAACACCATATATTTT
CASSFGQGGNTIYF
>TRBV11-1|TRBJ2-1|few|-
TGTGCCAGCAGCTTAGGAGGGGGAAGTGAGCAGTTCTTC
CASSLGGGSEQFF
>TRBV6-5|TRBJ1-1|-|-
TGTGCCAGCAGTTACTCTCCGGGAGCGAACACTGAAGCTTTCTTT
CASSYSPGANTEAFF
>TRBV18|TRBJ2-1|once|-
TGTGCCAGCTCACGGAGCGGAGGCGTCTACAATGAGCAGTTCTTC
CASSRSGGVYNEQFF
>TRBV5-1|TRBJ1-1|-|-
TGCGCCAGCAGATCTACTTTTGAGGGCGTTTCGGGGGCTTTCTTT
CASRSTFEGVSGAFF
>TRBV5-1|TRBJ1-1|-|TRBD1
TGCGCCAGCAGCTTGGGGGACAGATTTAACACTGAAGCTTTCTTT
CASSLGDRFNTEAFF
>TRBV7-8|TRBJ2-2|-|TRBD2
TGTGCCAGCAGCTTATTCGGGAGGGCGGTCAGCACCGGGGAGCTGTTTTTT
CASSLFGRAVSTGELFF
>TRBV6-5|TRBJ1-2|-|-
TGTGCCAGCAGTCGGACAGCGAACTATGGCTACACCTTC
CASSRTANYGYTF
>TRBV6-2/TRBV6-3|TRBJ1-5|-|TRBD1
TGTGCCAGCAGTTACCCGCCTCGGACAGGCAACCCCCAGCATTTT
CASSYPPRTGNPQHF
>TRBV7-9|TRBJ2-1|-|TRBD2
TGTGCCAGCAGCCCAGTGGGACTAGCGGGAGCCAATGAGCAGTTCTTC
CASSPVGLAGANEQFF
>TRBV5-5|TRBJ2-2|-|TRBD2
TGTGCCAGCAGCCTGAGCCTAGCGGGGGGGTATACCGGGGAGCTGTTTTTT
CASSLSLAGGYTGELFF
>TRBV19|TRBJ2-7|-|-
TGTGCCAGTAGTATAGCGGCGAGGTACGAGCAGTACTTC
CASSIAARYEQYF
>TRBV3-1/TRBV3-2|TRBJ1-2|-|-
TGTGCCAGCGAACCGGGGGGCGGAAACTATGGCTACACCTTC
CASEPGGGNYGYTF
>TRBV6-5|TRBJ2-2|-|-
TGTGCCAGCAGACGGGGGACCCTAGGGACCGGGGAGCTGTTTTTT
CASRRGTLGTGELFF
>TRBV4-1|TRBJ1-6|once|TRBD1
TGCGCCAGCAGCCAAGAGGGACAGGGTATACGATCACCCCTCCACTTT
CASSQEGQGIRSPLHF
>TRBV10-1|TRBJ2-3|-|TRBD2
TGCGCCAGCAGCTCCGGACTAGCGGGAGGGACCCCCCACACACGAGATACGCAGTATTTT
CASSSGLAGGTPHTRDTQYF
>TRBV7-8|TRBJ2-7|-|TRBD1
TGTGCCAGCAGCTTAAATCACGGGACAGGTAAATCCTACGAGCAGTACTTC
CASSLNHGTGKSYEQYF
>TRBV9|TRBJ2-1|few|TRBD1
TGTGCCAGCAGCGCGACGACAGGGGGACATGAGCAGTTCTTC
CASSATTGGHEQFF
>TRBV27|TRBJ2-1|-|-
TGTGCCAGCAGTTTAGCTGGGGGCCTCTACAATGAGCAGTTCTTC
CASSLAGGLYNEQFF
>TRBV4-3|TRBJ2-7|-|-
TGCGCCAGCAGCCGAGAGGTCGGACACATCGATCACTACGAGCAGTACTTC
CASSREVGHIDHYEQYF
>TRBV10-2|TRBJ1-6|-|TRBD1
TGCGCCAGCAGGGGGACAGGGAAAAATTCACCCCTCCACTTT
CASRGTGKNSPLHF
>TRBV12-5|TRBJ2-2|-|-
TGTGCTAGTGGTTTGGTATCCGGGGTCGGCACCGGGGAGCTGTTTTTT
CASGLVSGVGTGELFF
>TRBV5-1|TRBJ2-7|-|TRBD2
TGCGCCAGCAGCTCATCCCTAGCGGGAGAAGGCTACGAGCAGTACTTC
CASSSSLAGEGYEQYF
>TRBV5-5|TRBJ1-5|-|TRBD1
TGTGCCAGCAGCTTAAGCACCGGACAGGGCAACCAGCCCCAGCATTTT
CASSLSTGQGNQPQHF
>TRBV27|TRBJ2-2|-|-
TGTGCCAGCAGTCCCCTAGAGCTAAGCGGGGAGCTGTTTTTT
CASSPLELSGELFF
>TRBV28|TRBJ1-6|-|TRBD1
TGTGCCAGCAGGGCTAAGACAGGGACTGGATCACCCCTCCACTTT
CASRAKTGTGSPLHF
>TRBV3-1/TRBV3-2|TRBJ2-7|-|-
TGTGCCAGCAGCCTTCTCTCCTACGAGCAGTACTTC
CASSLLSYEQYF
>TRBV3-1/TRBV3-2|TRBJ2-3|-|-
TGTGCCAGCAGCCTTAGTGTGGCAGATACGCAGTATTTT
CASSLSVADTQYF
>TRBV3-1/TRBV3-2|TRBJ1-4|-|-
TGTGCCAGCAGCCAATCGACGGGGGGTAAAAAACTGTTTTTT
CASSQSTGGKKLFF
>TRBV20-1|TRBJ2-7|-|TRBD1
TGCAGTGCTAGTCCCCACGGGACAGGGCAGTACGAGCAGTACTTC
CSASPHGTGQYEQYF
>TRBV3-1/TRBV3-2|TRBJ2-1|-|TRBD2
TGTGCCAGCAGCCAAGGCGGCGCGGGAGGGAATGAGCAGTTCTTC
CASSQGGAGGNEQFF
>TRBV1|TRBJ2-5|-|-
TGCACCAGCAGCCAAGATCTGAGTAGCGGGAGGGCCTTGCTGACCCAGTACTTC
CTSSQDLSSGRALLTQYF